The next 15 T cell receptor beta chains were all read from a single sample in a study of cytomegalovirus exposure and HLA in healthy donors (dated 2017 in TCRdb). Library preparation was by the immunoSEQ multiplex PCR assay. The multiplex PCR relied on a mix of 60 forward primers for TCR Vbeta segments and 13 reverse primers for TCR Jbeta segments. This is the immuneACCESS table as TCRdb keeps it, with only in-frame sequences that have V and J called. A part of the clones is gone; compared with another copy, unresolved V genes explain less than half, and the rest is unexplained. The sample records more than 200,000 clones, almost 80% of which are singletons. Jointly, the top ten make up around 2% of the sample. Sequenced material: PBMCs. These receptor sequences come from a man aged 18 to 35 in good health and CMV-seronegative.

The CDR3 loop is CASSLRPERYEQYF. For the CDR3, the DNA is TGTGCCAGCAGTTTAAGGCCGGAGCGGTACGAGCAGTACTTC. The V call is TRBV27, the J call TRBJ2-7; weak D call: TRBD2 (5 bases). V was cut by 2 bases and J by 4 bases, with 12 bases left in between. Germline CDR1 is MNHEY and CDR2 is SMNVEV (reference sequence). This CDR3 is 14 amino acids long.

The chain employs TRBV30 and TRBJ1-5; 7 bases line up with TRBD1. In germline, CDR1 is GTSNPN, CDR2 SVGIG (reference sequence). The CDR3 length is 13 residues. The CDR3 DNA follows: TGTGCTTGGGGGGACAGAAAAAATCAGCCCCAGCATTTT. Encoded protein: CAWGDRKNQPQHF.

J is TRBJ1-6 and V is TRBV15; weak D call: TRBD1 (6 bases). The CDR3 spans 15 residues. Between the trimmed V and J ends, which lost 3 bases and 10 bases, there was a span of 16 bases. CDR1 is LNHNV, CDR2 YYDKDF, per germline (reference sequence). The CDR3 sequence is CATSSKTGLISPLHF. The CDR3 nucleotides are TGTGCCACCAGCAGCAAGACAGGTCTTATCTCACCCCTCCACTTT.

V and J are TRBV28 and TRBJ1-5, with 8 bases aligning to TRBD1. Germline values: CDR1 MDHEN, CDR2 SYDVKM. V gave up 8 bases and J gave up 0 bases; unmatched junction bases: 9. The CDR3 loop spans 16 amino acids. The DNA of the CDR3 is TGTGCCAGCGAGTCGGGACAGGTAATTAGCAATCAGCCCCAGCATTTT. Its protein is CASESGQVISNQPQHF.

This clone was detected a few times. The rearrangement uses TRBV2 and TRBJ2-7, with a tentative D call TRBD2 (7 bases). This CDR3 region has 13 residues. V lost 7 bases and J 8 bases, leaving 18 bases between the germline ends. Germline V gives CDR1 SNHLY, CDR2 FYNNEI. The CDR3 region has the DNA TGTGCCAGCACCACCTTGGGGGGGGCCAAGCAGTACTTC. This gives the protein CASTTLGGAKQYF.

The chain combines TRBV5-6 with TRBJ2-3; D possibly corresponds to TRBD2 (5 bases). Looked up from germline, CDR1 is SGHDT and CDR2 is YYEEEE. V lost 4 bases, J lost 1 base, and 16 bases lay in between. The CDR3 consists of 16 residues. The CDR3: CASSLRGGQGTDTQYF. In DNA form, the CDR3 reads TGTGCCAGCAGCCTGCGTGGAGGCCAGGGCACAGATACGCAGTATTTT.

The chain carries TRBV28 and TRBJ1-1; perhaps TRBD1 as D (5 bases). The germline CDR1 and CDR2 sequences are MDHEN and SYDVKM. V was trimmed by 6 bases and J by 1 base, leaving 18 bases between them. CDR3 length: 16 amino acids. The CDR3 coding sequence is TGTGCCAGCAGACCTGGATCGGAGGGGCCGAACACTGAAGCTTTCTTT. It specifies CASRPGSEGPNTEAFF.

This clone was counted once. The chain uses TRBV27 and TRBJ2-3; 7 positions agree with TRBD2. Trimming removed 3 bases from V and 2 bases from J; junction bases left unmatched: 8. The CDR3 sequence is 16 residues long. The V gene's germline CDR1 is MNHEY and CDR2 SMNVEV (reference sequence). The CDR3 sequence: CASSLYKRGDTDTQYF. CDR3 sequence (DNA): TGTGCCAGCAGTTTGTACAAGCGGGGTGACACAGATACGCAGTATTTT.

CDR3 nucleotides: TGTGCCAGCAGCGGGGGGACTAGCGGGGGGCGGCAGTACTTC. Amino acids: CASSGGTSGGRQYF. The chain joins TRBV7-2 to TRBJ2-7; TRBD2 matches 15 bases. Germline V gene sequence: CDR1 SGHTA, CDR2 FQGNSA. The CDR3 length is 14 residues. The trim removed 5 bases at V and 9 bases at J, leaving 5 bases unmatched.

In its sample, this clone was seen once. The CDR3 is CASSSGDYLNNEQFF. CDR3 coding DNA: TGTGCCAGCAGCTCTGGGGACTACCTAAACAATGAGCAGTTCTTC. The J gene is TRBJ2-1, the V gene TRBV7-3; 7 bases line up with TRBD2. Germline CDR1 reads SGHTA; CDR2 reads FQGTGA. J lost 5 bases, V lost 4 bases, and 8 bases had no gene match. This CDR3 has 15 amino acids.

The J gene is TRBJ2-1, the V gene TRBV7-9; TRBD2 matches at 7 bases. With V trimmed by 0 bases and J by 13 bases, 6 bases remained unmatched. CDR3 size: 13 residues. Germline CDR1 reads SEHNR; CDR2 reads FQNEAQ (reference sequence). The CDR3 DNA follows: TGTGCCAGCAGCTTAGCGCTTGGGGGGGAACAGTTCTTC. Translating it yields CASSLALGGEQFF.

This clone was observed once. The chain has TRBV5-4 and TRBJ1-2; D is perhaps TRBD1 (5 bases). With 3 bases removed from V and 2 bases from J, the gap between germline ends came to 11 bases. The germline gives CDR1 SGHNT, CDR2 YYREEE (reference sequence). This CDR3 contains 14 residues. CDR3 bases: TGTGCCAGCAGCTCCGGGACTGGAAACTATGGCTACACCTTC. Its translation: CASSSGTGNYGYTF.

The chain joins TRBV7-8 to TRBJ2-7; TRBD2 is a possible D gene (6 bases). CDR3 length: 19 residues. The V end was cut by 5 bases, the J end by 4 bases, with 30 bases between. Germline assignment: CDR1 SGHVS and CDR2 FQNEAQ. The CDR3 bases are TGTGCCAGCAGCCTCCCCACGGTTAGCGGCTTCTCGGGGGTATACGAGCAGTACTTC. The encoded protein is CASSLPTVSGFSGVYEQYF.

This chain links TRBV30 with TRBJ2-7; TRBD2 agrees at 10 bases. Germline CDR1 and CDR2: GTSNPN and SVGIG (reference sequence). V lost 2 bases and J lost 5; bases outside the gene matches: 6. The CDR3 sequence is 14 residues long. The CDR3 DNA is TGTGCCTGGAGTTCGGCTAGCGGGAGCAACGAGCAGTACTTC. It specifies CAWSSASGSNEQYF. Supplemented by reference TRBV30 and TRBJ2-7, the full variable domain reads SQTIHQWPATLVQPVGSPLSLECTVEGTSNPNLYWYRQAAGRGLQLLFYSVGIGQISSEVPQNLSASRPQDRQFILSSKKLLLSDSGFYLCAWSSASGSNEQYFGPGTRLTVT.

The table lists this clone with a count of one. V gene TRBV27 combines with J gene TRBJ2-7; D gene unclear. The germline V gene encodes CDR1 MNHEY and CDR2 SMNVEV (reference sequence). The CDR3 length is 15 residues. The V and J ends lost 3 bases and 2 bases respectively, with 14 bases between them. The CDR3 DNA reads as TGTGCCAGCAGTTTCCGCGGAGTTCCTCCCTACGAGCAGTACTTC. This encodes CASSFRGVPPYEQYF.